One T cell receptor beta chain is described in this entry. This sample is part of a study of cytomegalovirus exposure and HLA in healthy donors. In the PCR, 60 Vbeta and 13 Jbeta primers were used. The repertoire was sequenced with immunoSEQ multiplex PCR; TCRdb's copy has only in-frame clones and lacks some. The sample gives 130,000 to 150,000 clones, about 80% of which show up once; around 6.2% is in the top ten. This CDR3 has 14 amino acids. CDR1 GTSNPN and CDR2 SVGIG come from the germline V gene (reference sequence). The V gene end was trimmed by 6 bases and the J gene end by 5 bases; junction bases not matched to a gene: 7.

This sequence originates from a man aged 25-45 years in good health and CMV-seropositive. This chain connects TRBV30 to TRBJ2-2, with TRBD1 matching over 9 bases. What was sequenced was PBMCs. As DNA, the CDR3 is TGTGCCTGTCCCGGGACAGGGTATACCGGGGAGCTGTTTTTT. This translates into CACPGTGYTGELFF. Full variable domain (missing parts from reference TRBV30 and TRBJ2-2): SQTIHQWPATLVQPVGSPLSLECTVEGTSNPNLYWYRQAAGRGLQLLFYSVGIGQISSEVPQNLSASRPQDRQFILSSKKLLLSDSGFYLCACPGTGYTGELFFGEGSRLTVL.